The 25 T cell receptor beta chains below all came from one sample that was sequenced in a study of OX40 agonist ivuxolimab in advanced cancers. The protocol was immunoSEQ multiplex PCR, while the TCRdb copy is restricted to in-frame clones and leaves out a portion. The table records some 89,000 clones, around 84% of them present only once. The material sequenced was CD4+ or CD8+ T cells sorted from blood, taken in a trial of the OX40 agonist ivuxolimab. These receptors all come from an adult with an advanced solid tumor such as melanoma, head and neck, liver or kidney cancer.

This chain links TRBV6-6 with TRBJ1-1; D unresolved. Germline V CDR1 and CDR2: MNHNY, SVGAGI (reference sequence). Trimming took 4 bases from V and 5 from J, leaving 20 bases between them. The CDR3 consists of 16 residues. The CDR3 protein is CASSLLIGGLGTEAFF. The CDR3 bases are TGTGCCAGCAGTTTACTTATCGGCGGGCTTGGGACTGAAGCTTTCTTT.

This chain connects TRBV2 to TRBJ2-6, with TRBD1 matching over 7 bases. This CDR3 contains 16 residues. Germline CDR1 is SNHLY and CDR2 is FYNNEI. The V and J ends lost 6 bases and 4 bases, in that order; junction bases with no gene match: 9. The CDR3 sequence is CASRGQRGAGANVLTF. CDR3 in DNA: TGTGCCAGCAGGGGACAGAGAGGGGCCGGGGCCAACGTCCTGACTTTC.

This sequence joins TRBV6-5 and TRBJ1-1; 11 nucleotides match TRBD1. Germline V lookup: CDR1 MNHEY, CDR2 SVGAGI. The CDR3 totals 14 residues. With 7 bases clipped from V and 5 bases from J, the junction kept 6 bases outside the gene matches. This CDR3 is CASTRTGGHTEAFF. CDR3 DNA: TGTGCCAGCACCAGGACAGGGGGCCATACTGAAGCTTTCTTT.

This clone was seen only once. The CDR3 DNA reads as TGCGCCAGCAGCGACAAAAACAGTGAGACCCAGTACTTC. This sequence encodes CASSDKNSETQYF. This chain links TRBV5-1 with TRBJ2-5, with D unresolved. Trimming took 4 bases from V and 5 from J, leaving 12 bases between them. Germline values: CDR1 SGHRS, CDR2 YFSETQ. The CDR3 totals 13 residues.

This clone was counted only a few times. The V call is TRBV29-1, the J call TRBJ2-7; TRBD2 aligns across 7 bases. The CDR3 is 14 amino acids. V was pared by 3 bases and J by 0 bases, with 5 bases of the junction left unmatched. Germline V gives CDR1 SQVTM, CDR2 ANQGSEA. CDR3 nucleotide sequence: TGCAGCGTTGACACCGGCGGGAGCTCCTACGAGCAGTACTTC. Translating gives CSVDTGGSSYEQYF.

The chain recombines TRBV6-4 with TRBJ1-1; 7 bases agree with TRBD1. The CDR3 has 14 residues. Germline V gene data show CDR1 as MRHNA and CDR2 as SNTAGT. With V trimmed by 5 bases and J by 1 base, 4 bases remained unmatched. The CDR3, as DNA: TGTGCCAGCAGTCCGACAGGGAGGAACACTGAAGCTTTCTTT. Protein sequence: CASSPTGRNTEAFF.

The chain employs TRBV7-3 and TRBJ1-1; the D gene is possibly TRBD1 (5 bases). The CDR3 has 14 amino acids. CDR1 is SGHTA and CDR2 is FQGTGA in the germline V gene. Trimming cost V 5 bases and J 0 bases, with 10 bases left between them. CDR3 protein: CASSHDSLNTEAFF. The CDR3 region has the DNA TGTGCCAGCAGCCATGACAGCTTGAACACTGAAGCTTTCTTT.

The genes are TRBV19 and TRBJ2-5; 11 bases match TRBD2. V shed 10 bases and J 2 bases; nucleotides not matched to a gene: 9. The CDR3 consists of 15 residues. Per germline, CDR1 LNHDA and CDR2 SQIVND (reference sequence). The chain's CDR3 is CATSRLAGRQETQYF. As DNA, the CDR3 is TGTGCCACCTCACGACTAGCGGGGCGGCAAGAGACCCAGTACTTC.

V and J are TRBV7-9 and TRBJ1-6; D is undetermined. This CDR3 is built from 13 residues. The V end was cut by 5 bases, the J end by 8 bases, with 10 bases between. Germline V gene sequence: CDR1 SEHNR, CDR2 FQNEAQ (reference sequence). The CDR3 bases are TGTGCCAGCAGCCCCAGTCGCGATTCACCCCTCCACTTT. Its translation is CASSPSRDSPLHF.

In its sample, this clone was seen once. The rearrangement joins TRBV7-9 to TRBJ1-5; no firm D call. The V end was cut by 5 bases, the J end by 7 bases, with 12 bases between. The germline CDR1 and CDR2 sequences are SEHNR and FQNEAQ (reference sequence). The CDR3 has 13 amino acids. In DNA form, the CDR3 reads TGTGCCAGCAGCATCCTGGATTGGCAGCCCCAGCATTTT. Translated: CASSILDWQPQHF.

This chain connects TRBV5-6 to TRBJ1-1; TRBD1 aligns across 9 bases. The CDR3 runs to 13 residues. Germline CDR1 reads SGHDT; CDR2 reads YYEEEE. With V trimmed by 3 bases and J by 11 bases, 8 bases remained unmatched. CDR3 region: CASSSAGTGHAFF. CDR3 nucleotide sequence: TGTGCCAGCAGCTCAGCCGGGACAGGGCACGCTTTCTTT.

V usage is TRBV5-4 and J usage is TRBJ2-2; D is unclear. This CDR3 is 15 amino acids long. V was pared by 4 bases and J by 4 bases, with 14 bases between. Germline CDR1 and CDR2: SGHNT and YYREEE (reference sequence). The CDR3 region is CASSPPSPFTGELFF. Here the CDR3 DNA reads TGTGCCAGCAGCCCGCCCAGTCCCTTCACCGGGGAGCTGTTTTTT.

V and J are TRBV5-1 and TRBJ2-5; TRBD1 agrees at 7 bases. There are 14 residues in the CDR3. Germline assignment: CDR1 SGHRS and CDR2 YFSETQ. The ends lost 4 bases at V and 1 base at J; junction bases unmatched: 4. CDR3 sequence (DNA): TGCGCCAGCAGCCCCGCAGGGGGCCAAGAGACCCAGTACTTC. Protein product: CASSPAGGQETQYF.

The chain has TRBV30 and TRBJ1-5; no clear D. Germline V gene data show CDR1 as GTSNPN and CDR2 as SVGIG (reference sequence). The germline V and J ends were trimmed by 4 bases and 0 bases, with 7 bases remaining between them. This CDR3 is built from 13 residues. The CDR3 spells CAWTPGSNQPQHF. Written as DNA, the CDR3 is TGTGCCTGGACCCCAGGTAGCAATCAGCCCCAGCATTTT. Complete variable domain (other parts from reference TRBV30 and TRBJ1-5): SQTIHQWPATLVQPVGSPLSLECTVEGTSNPNLYWYRQAAGRGLQLLFYSVGIGQISSEVPQNLSASRPQDRQFILSSKKLLLSDSGFYLCAWTPGSNQPQHFGDGTRLSIL.

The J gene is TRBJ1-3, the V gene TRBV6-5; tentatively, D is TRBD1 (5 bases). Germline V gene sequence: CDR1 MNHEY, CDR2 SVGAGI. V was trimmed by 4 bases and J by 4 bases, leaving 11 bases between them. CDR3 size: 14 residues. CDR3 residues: CASSSIRDGNTIYF. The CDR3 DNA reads TGTGCCAGCAGTTCGATCAGGGACGGAAACACCATATATTTT.

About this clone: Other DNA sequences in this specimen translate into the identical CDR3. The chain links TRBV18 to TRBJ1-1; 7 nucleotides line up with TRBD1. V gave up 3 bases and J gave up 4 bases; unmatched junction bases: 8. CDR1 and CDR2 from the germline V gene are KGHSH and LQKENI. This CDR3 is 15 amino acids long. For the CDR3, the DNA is TGTGCCAGCTCACCTACGACCAGGGGGAGCACTGAAGCTTTCTTT. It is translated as CASSPTTRGSTEAFF.

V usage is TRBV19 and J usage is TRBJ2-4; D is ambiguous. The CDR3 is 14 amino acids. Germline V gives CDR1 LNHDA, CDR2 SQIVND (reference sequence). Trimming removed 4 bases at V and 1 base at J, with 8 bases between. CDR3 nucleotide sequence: TGTGCCAGTAGTACCCCGTGGGCCAAAAACATTCAGTACTTC. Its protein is CASSTPWAKNIQYF.

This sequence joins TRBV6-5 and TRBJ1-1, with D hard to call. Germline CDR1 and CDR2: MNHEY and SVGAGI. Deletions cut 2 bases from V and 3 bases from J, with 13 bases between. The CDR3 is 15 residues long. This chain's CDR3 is CASSYTGIVDTEAFF. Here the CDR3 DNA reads TGTGCCAGCAGTTACACGGGGATCGTTGACACTGAAGCTTTCTTT.

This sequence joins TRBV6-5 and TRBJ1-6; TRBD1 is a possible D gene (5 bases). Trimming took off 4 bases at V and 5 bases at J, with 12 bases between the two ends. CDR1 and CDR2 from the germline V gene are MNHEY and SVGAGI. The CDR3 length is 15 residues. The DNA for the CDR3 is TGTGCCAGCAGTTGGGACGTTGCAAATAATTCACCCCTCCACTTT. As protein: CASSWDVANNSPLHF.

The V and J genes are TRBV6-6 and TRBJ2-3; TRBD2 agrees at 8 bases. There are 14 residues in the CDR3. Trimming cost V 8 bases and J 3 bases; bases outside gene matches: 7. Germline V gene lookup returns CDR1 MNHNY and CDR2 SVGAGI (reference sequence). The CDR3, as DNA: TGTGCCAGCCAGCGGGAGTATGCTACAGATACGCAGTATTTT. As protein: CASQREYATDTQYF.

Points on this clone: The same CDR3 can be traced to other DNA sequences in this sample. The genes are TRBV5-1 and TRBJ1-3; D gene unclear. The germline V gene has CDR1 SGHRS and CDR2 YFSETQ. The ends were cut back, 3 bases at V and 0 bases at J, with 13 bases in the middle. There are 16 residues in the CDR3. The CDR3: CASSSHPSNSGNTIYF. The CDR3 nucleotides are TGCGCCAGCAGCTCTCACCCATCGAACTCTGGAAACACCATATATTTT.

The CDR3 bases are TGTGCCAGTAGTATCATCTCCAATCTCGGGACTGAAGCTTTCTTT. This translates into CASSIISNLGTEAFF. The rearrangement links TRBV19 to TRBJ1-1; D ambiguous. The germline CDR1 and CDR2 sequences are LNHDA and SQIVND (reference sequence). The V and J ends lost 3 bases and 5 bases respectively, with 16 bases between them. The CDR3 covers 15 residues.

The CDR3 DNA reads as TGTGCCAGCAGCTTAGGGGGGACAGGAAACACCGGGGAGCTGTTTTTT. This codes for CASSLGGTGNTGELFF. V gene TRBV7-3 combines with J gene TRBJ2-2; 8 positions agree with TRBD1. This CDR3 is 16 amino acids long. Germline CDR1 is SGHTA and CDR2 is FQGTGA. With 2 bases clipped from V and 2 bases from J, the junction kept 4 bases outside the gene matches.

CDR3 nucleotides: TGTGCCAGCAGTTATGACCGGGCCACTACTGGCTACACCTTC. Translating gives CASSYDRATTGYTF. V usage is TRBV7-9 and J usage is TRBJ1-2; D ambiguous. CDR3 size: 14 residues. V was pared by 6 bases and J by 7 bases, with 18 bases between. CDR1 SEHNR and CDR2 FQNEAQ come from the germline V gene (reference sequence).

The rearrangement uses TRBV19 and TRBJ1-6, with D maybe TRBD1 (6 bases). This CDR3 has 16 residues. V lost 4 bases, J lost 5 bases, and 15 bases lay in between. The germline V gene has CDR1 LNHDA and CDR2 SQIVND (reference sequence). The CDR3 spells CASSSNLGGNNSPLHF. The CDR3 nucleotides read TGTGCCAGTAGTAGCAACTTAGGGGGGAATAATTCACCCCTCCACTTT.